One and the same sample provided the 5 T cell receptor beta chains below, sequenced in a study of shared clonotypes between healthy human individuals. Assay: immunoSEQ multiplex PCR; the TCRdb copy retains only in-frame clones and omits some. The sample lists 190,000 or so clones, about 66% occurring once. The material sequenced was memory CD4+ T cells sorted from blood. The subset here: CD45RA-negative fraction. Receptors originate from a man aged 30 to 45 in good health.

The rearrangement links TRBV6-6 to TRBJ2-7; D is perhaps TRBD1 (5 bases). Trimming removed 7 bases from V and 4 bases from J, with 17 bases in between. The CDR3 runs 14 residues. Germline assignment: CDR1 MNHNY and CDR2 SVGAGI (reference sequence). CDR3 in amino acids: CASTYWQGNYEQYF. DNA for the CDR3: TGTGCCAGCACCTATTGGCAGGGAAATTACGAGCAGTACTTC.

This clone was detected many times. The genes are TRBV30 and TRBJ2-1; D unclear. The germline CDR1 and CDR2 sequences are GTSNPN and SVGIG (reference sequence). The ends were cut back, 4 bases at V and 6 bases at J, with 7 bases in the middle. CDR3 size: 11 residues. The CDR3 DNA follows: TGTGCCTGGACCCATTCCAATGAGCAGTTCTTC. Protein sequence: CAWTHSNEQFF.

The chain has TRBV6-1 and TRBJ2-7; D perhaps matches TRBD1 (5 bases). V lost 10 bases to trimming and J lost 7 bases, with 14 bases between them. The germline V gene encodes CDR1 MNHNS and CDR2 SASEGT. This CDR3 has 11 amino acids. The CDR3 is CATPTGQEQYF. CDR3 sequence (DNA): TGTGCCACTCCCACTGGACAAGAGCAGTACTTC.

The chain employs TRBV18 and TRBJ1-4; D is unresolved. The V end was cut by 4 bases, the J end by 0 bases, with 12 bases between. The CDR3 length is 16 residues. From germline, CDR1 is KGHSH and CDR2 LQKENI. The CDR3, as DNA: TGTGCCAGCTCACAGTTATCGCCTGCAACTAATGAAAAACTGTTTTTT. It is translated as CASSQLSPATNEKLFF.

This clone has only a few counts. The chain has TRBV18 and TRBJ1-5; D remains ambiguous. Germline loops: CDR1 KGHSH, CDR2 LQKENI. Trimming stripped 4 bases from V and 4 bases from J, with 5 bases between. The CDR3 is 12 residues long. CDR3 sequence: CASSLSNQPQHF. The CDR3 DNA reads as TGTGCCAGCTCACTAAGTAATCAGCCCCAGCATTTT. The full variable domain, rest sourced from reference TRBV18 and TRBJ1-5, is NAGVMQNPRHLVRRRGQEARLRCSPMKGHSHVYWYRQLPEEGLKFMVYLQKENIIDESGMPKERFSAEFPKEGPSILRIQQVVRGDSAAYFCASSLSNQPQHFGDGTRLSIL.